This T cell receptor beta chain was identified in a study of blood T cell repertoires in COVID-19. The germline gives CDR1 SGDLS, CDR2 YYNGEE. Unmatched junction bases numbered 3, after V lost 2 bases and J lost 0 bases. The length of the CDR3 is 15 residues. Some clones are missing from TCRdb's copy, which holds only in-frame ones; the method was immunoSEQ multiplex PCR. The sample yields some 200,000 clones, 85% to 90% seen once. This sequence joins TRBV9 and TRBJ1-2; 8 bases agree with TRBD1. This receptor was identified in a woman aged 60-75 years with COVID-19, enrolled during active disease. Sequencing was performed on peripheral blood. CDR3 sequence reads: CASSVTGGPNYGYTF. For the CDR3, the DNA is TGTGCCAGCAGCGTTACAGGGGGGCCTAACTATGGCTACACCTTC. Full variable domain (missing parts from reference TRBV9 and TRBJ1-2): DSGVTQTPKHLITATGQRVTLRCSPRSGDLSVYWYQQSLDQGLQFLIQYYNGEERAKGNILERFSAQQFPDLHSELNLSSLELGDSALYFCASSVTGGPNYGYTFGSGTRLTVV.